This TCR beta chain was captured by sequencing in a study of regulatory T cells in long-lasting Graves disease. On this clonotype: Its target is not known.

Study conclusions and caveats: Persistent Graves' cases showed lower TCR diversity than newly diagnosed cases.

Assembly of TCR beta libraries relied on iRepertoire HTBI primers together with Arm-PCR of CDR3 regions. Using its own MiXCR run on the multiplex PCR reads, TCRdb lists one record per CDR3 protein. This sample has 360,000 or so distinct CDR3 sequences; about a sixth occur once, and the top ten carry roughly 29%. Germline loops: CDR1 MNHEY, CDR2 SVGAGI. The CDR3 covers 15 residues. V lost 2 bases, J lost 5 bases, and 8 bases stayed unmatched. Time point in this sample: newly diagnosed GD, antithyroid drugs for less than 3 months. Making the TCR library involved RNA that had been extracted from PBMCs. The data were also submitted as part of a second study, on T cells in Graves' hyperthyroidism and ophthalmopathy.

This rearrangement joins TRBV6-5 to TRBJ1-1; 7 nucleotides line up with TRBD1. The sample consisted of peripheral blood mononuclear cells (PBMCs), taken at new diagnosis, from a patient treated with antithyroid drugs. The receptor was isolated from a man in his forties or fifties with Graves disease. CDR3 loop: CASSYPPTGLTEAFF. The CDR3, as DNA: TGTGCCAGCAGTTACCCACCGACAGGGCTGACTGAAGCTTTCTTT.